This T cell receptor beta chain is from a study of beta chain features in type 1 diabetes. General study findings and limits: Among all four CD4+ subsets, Type 1 diabetes patients had TCRB CDR3s that were moderately but significantly shorter.

The table lists this clone with many counts. Its target is not known. Expressed TCRB transcripts were sequenced because the isolated RNA had all been reverse transcribed beforehand. Using immunoSEQ multiplex PCR, the repertoire was profiled, and TCRdb retains in-frame clones only, with some absent. Of about 390,000 clones listed, around 10% are singletons. Trimming took 6 bases from V and 6 from J, leaving 11 bases between them. CDR3 size: 12 residues. Germline V CDR1 and CDR2: MNHEY, SMNVEV (reference sequence). The TCR comes from a man between 25 and 39 years old with type 1 diabetes. The sequenced material came from central memory CD4+ T cells from blood. The chain links TRBV27 to TRBJ1-2, with D possibly TRBD1 on 5 matching bases. The CDR3 coding sequence is TGTGCCAGCAGCGGGTCGGACAATGGCTACACCTTC. Translation gives CASSGSDNGYTF.